Following are 20 T cell receptor beta chains from one sample sequenced in a study of T cell repertoires in cytomegalovirus infection. These receptors have no known antigen. TCRdb reprocessed the reads with MiXCR, giving one entry per CDR3 protein. In the table there are approximately 600,000 distinct CDR3 sequences, under 45% of which are singletons. The sequences come from cultured PBMCs, collected from culture after CMV antigen stimulation. These receptors came from a human donor in good health (CMV status not recorded). Some clones in this sample may be carry-over from other donors' samples.

This chain links TRBV6-2 or TRBV6-3 with TRBJ2-1; D possibly corresponds to TRBD2 (6 bases). The CDR3 extends over 16 amino acids. V gave up 0 bases and J gave up 5 bases, with 14 bases separating them. The V gene's germline CDR1 is MNHEY and CDR2 SVGEGT. In DNA form, the CDR3 reads TGTGCCAGCAGTTACTCCTGGCCCGGGAGAAACAATGAGCAGTTCTTC. Its translation is CASSYSWPGRNNEQFF.

The chain recombines TRBV5-1 with TRBJ1-2; 9 bases are a match to TRBD1. The CDR3 sequence is 17 residues long. Germline values: CDR1 SGHRS, CDR2 YFSETQ. V gave up 4 bases and J gave up 7 bases; unmatched junction bases: 17. CDR3: CASSAPPGQGSQGGYTF. CDR3 DNA: TGCGCCAGCAGCGCACCCCCCGGACAGGGGAGTCAGGGTGGCTACACCTTC.

The chain is built from TRBV10-2 and TRBJ2-7, with TRBD2 matching over 10 bases. Per germline, CDR1 WSHSY and CDR2 SAAADI. With 8 bases clipped from V and 0 bases from J, the junction kept 7 bases outside the gene matches. This CDR3 has 15 residues. DNA of the CDR3: TGCGCCAGCCGTGCCGCTAGCGGGGGCTCCTACGAGCAGTACTTC. It yields the protein CASRAASGGSYEQYF.

DNA of the CDR3: TGTGCCAGCAGTTACTCGGGCGGATCAACTAATGAAAAACTGTTTTTT. Translating gives CASSYSGGSTNEKLFF. V usage is TRBV6-2 or TRBV6-3 and J usage is TRBJ1-4; D not resolved. Deletions cut 0 bases from V and 0 bases from J, with 8 bases between. Germline CDR1 is MNHEY and CDR2 is SVGEGT. The CDR3 totals 16 residues.

This clonotype was seen at least ten times. The chain couples TRBV4-3 to TRBJ2-7; D uncertain. Germline V gene sequence: CDR1 LGHNA, CDR2 YSLEER. The V end lost 0 bases, the J end lost 0 bases, and 9 bases lay between the germline ends. The CDR3 contains 15 residues. The CDR3 DNA sequence: TGCGCCAGCAGCCAAGAAGTACTGGACTCCTACGAGCAGTACTTC. It codes for CASSQEVLDSYEQYF.

This clonotype was counted only a few times. At one end, the junction sequence differs from germline, possibly due to a read error. The CDR3 nucleotides read TGCGCCAGCAGTGAGATTGCGTTCTATGGCTACACCTTT. Translating it yields CASSEIAFYGYTF. V and J are TRBV10-2 and TRBJ1-2; D remains unclear. Germline-derived CDR1 and CDR2 are WSHSY and SAAADI. CDR3 length: 13 residues.

This rearrangement joins TRBV19 to TRBJ1-5; TRBD1 matches at 8 bases. Trimming took 5 bases from V and 3 from J; bases not matched to a gene: 9. The CDR3 loop spans 16 amino acids. The germline V gene encodes CDR1 LNHDA and CDR2 SQIVND (reference sequence). The CDR3 DNA sequence: TGTGCCAGTAGTGTCAGAGGACAGGGCTACAATCAGCCCCAGCATTTT. It encodes CASSVRGQGYNQPQHF.

The chain carries TRBV20-1 and TRBJ2-3; D may be TRBD2 (5 bases). The germline gives CDR1 DFQATT, CDR2 SNEGSKA (reference sequence). This CDR3 comprises 16 residues. Trimming stripped 3 bases from V and 4 bases from J, with 20 bases between. As DNA, the CDR3 is TGCAGTGCTAGCCAGTTGGGCGGAGGAACTTCAGATACGCAGTATTTT. As protein: CSASQLGGGTSDTQYF.

V is TRBV10-3 and J is TRBJ2-5; TRBD2 might be the D (5 bases). This CDR3 has 16 amino acids. V was shortened by 5 bases and J by 7 bases, with 23 bases between the two germline ends. Germline CDR1 and CDR2: ENHRY and SYGVKD. CDR3 region: CAISKARERDGGTQYF. The CDR3 DNA reads TGTGCCATCAGTAAGGCCCGGGAAAGGGATGGCGGGACCCAGTACTTC.

This clonotype was seen only a few times. The gene calls are TRBV6-2 or TRBV6-3 and TRBJ2-7; D is perhaps TRBD1 or TRBD2 (6 bases each). Between the trimmed V and J ends, which lost 6 bases and 2 bases, there was a span of 14 bases. The CDR3 is 14 residues long. Germline V gives CDR1 MNHEY, CDR2 SVGEGT. The CDR3 region has the DNA TGTGCCAGCAGACGGGACTGGGGGCCCTACGAGCAGTACTTC. It yields the protein CASRRDWGPYEQYF.

V gene TRBV5-6 combines with J gene TRBJ2-1, with D possibly matching TRBD2 (6 bases). Trimming left V 6 bases short and J 6 bases short, with 16 bases between. Germline assignment: CDR1 SGHDT and CDR2 YYEEEE. There are 14 residues in the CDR3. The CDR3 nucleotides are TGTGCCAGCACCATCATCGGGGGTTTCAATGAGCAGTTCTTC. Translation: CASTIIGGFNEQFF.

The chain carries TRBV20-1 and TRBJ2-1; tentative D call: TRBD1 (6 bases). Trimming removed 3 bases at V and 3 bases at J, with 18 bases between. The CDR3 length is 16 residues. The V gene's germline CDR1 is DFQATT and CDR2 SNEGSKA (reference sequence). The CDR3 nucleotides read TGCAGTGCTAGGGGGGCAGTGGCAACAGTCTACAATGAGCAGTTCTTC. It encodes CSARGAVATVYNEQFF.

The chain links TRBV28 to TRBJ1-6; TRBD1 is a possible D gene (5 bases). V was pared by 3 bases and J by 8 bases, with 14 bases between. The CDR3 length is 15 residues. In germline, CDR1 is MDHEN, CDR2 SYDVKM. The CDR3 spells CASSFAGSGHSPLHF. The CDR3, as DNA: TGTGCCAGCAGTTTCGCCGGGTCGGGGCATTCACCCCTCCACTTT.

This chain connects TRBV12-5 to TRBJ1-2, with 7 positions matching TRBD1. With 2 bases clipped from V and 7 bases from J, the junction kept 7 bases outside the gene matches. This CDR3 is built from 14 residues. CDR1 and CDR2 (germline): LGHNT, FRNRAP. The CDR3 DNA is TGTGCTAGTGGTTTGCCGGGACAGTCGGCTGGCTACACCTTC. Translating it yields CASGLPGQSAGYTF. The full variable domain, its missing parts supplied by reference TRBV12-5 and TRBJ1-2, is DARVTQTPRHKVTEMGQEVTMRCQPILGHNTVFWYRQTMMQGLELLAYFRNRAPLDDSGMPKDRFSAEMPDATLATLKIQPSEPRDSAVYFCASGLPGQSAGYTFGSGTRLTVV.

This chain links TRBV10-3 with TRBJ1-3; D unresolved. Germline CDR1 and CDR2: ENHRY and SYGVKD. The CDR3 totals 12 residues. Trimming removed 10 bases at V and 1 base at J, with 8 bases between. The CDR3 sequence: CATGESGNTIYF. The DNA of the CDR3 is TGTGCCACCGGGGAGTCTGGAAACACCATATATTTT.

At least ten counts were recorded for this clonotype. The chain recombines TRBV7-2 with TRBJ2-7, with D possibly matching TRBD2 (7 bases). The germline gives CDR1 SGHTA, CDR2 FQGNSA. V dropped 3 bases and J dropped 2 bases, with 14 bases sitting between them. The CDR3 is made up of 15 amino acids. CDR3 protein: CASSFGGRGPYEQYF. The CDR3 DNA reads TGTGCCAGCAGCTTTGGGGGGCGGGGGCCCTACGAGCAGTACTTC. The full variable domain, in which reference TRBV7-2 and TRBJ2-7 provide the parts outside the CDR3, is GAGVSQSPSNKVTEKGKDVELRCDPISGHTALYWYRQSLGQGLEFLIYFQGNSAPDKSGLPSDRFSAERTGGSVSTLTIQRTQQEDSAVYLCASSFGGRGPYEQYFGPGTRLTVT.

This clonotype was seen a handful of times. The rearrangement joins TRBV7-2 to TRBJ2-5; 10 bases fit TRBD2. Germline V gene sequence: CDR1 SGHTA, CDR2 FQGNSA. The CDR3 loop spans 14 amino acids. The V gene end was trimmed by 3 bases and the J gene end by 9 bases; junction bases not matched to a gene: 7. This CDR3 reads CASSLSLAGAAQYF. The CDR3 coding sequence is TGTGCCAGCAGCTTGAGCCTAGCGGGAGCTGCCCAGTACTTC.

This chain joins TRBV6-1 and TRBJ2-5; D uncertain. The CDR3 is 13 residues long. CDR1 MNHNS and CDR2 SASEGT come from the germline V gene. With 0 bases removed from V and 5 bases from J, the gap between germline ends came to 7 bases. The CDR3 nucleotides read TGTGCCAGCAGTGAAGCCCCCTGGGAGACCCAGTACTTC. It codes for CASSEAPWETQYF.

The chain links TRBV7-2 to TRBJ2-7; a weak D match, TRBD2 (6 bases). This CDR3 comprises 14 residues. Looked up from germline, CDR1 is SGHTA and CDR2 is FQGNSA. V lost 2 bases and J 2 bases, leaving 10 bases between the germline ends. The CDR3 is CASSLIPGAYEQYF. The CDR3, as DNA: TGTGCCAGCAGCTTAATTCCGGGGGCCTACGAGCAGTACTTC.

The rearrangement joins TRBV7-2 to TRBJ2-3, with D hard to call. This CDR3 region has 12 residues. The V end was cut by 5 bases, the J end by 4 bases, with 7 bases between. The germline gives CDR1 SGHTA, CDR2 FQGNSA. This CDR3 reads CASSPWPDTQYF. The CDR3 coding sequence is TGTGCCAGCAGCCCCTGGCCAGATACGCAGTATTTT.